A single sample is the source of the 26 T cell receptor beta chains below, sequenced in a study of OX40 agonist ivuxolimab in advanced cancers. The repertoire was sequenced with immunoSEQ multiplex PCR; TCRdb's copy has only in-frame clones and lacks some. The sample shows 30,000 or so clones, about 80% of them seen only once. Sequenced here: CD4+ or CD8+ T cells sorted from blood, sampled in a trial of the OX40 agonist ivuxolimab. Every receptor here comes from an adult with an advanced solid tumor such as melanoma, head and neck, liver or kidney cancer.

V is TRBV28 and J is TRBJ1-1; tentative D call: TRBD1 (5 bases). Germline lookup yields CDR1 MDHEN and CDR2 SYDVKM. Trimming left V 4 bases short and J 2 bases short, with 17 bases between. The CDR3 is 16 amino acids. CDR3 sequence reads: CASSSTVVGGNTEAFF. CDR3 DNA: TGTGCCAGCAGTTCCACCGTCGTGGGGGGTAACACTGAAGCTTTCTTT.

Sample share makes this clone medium-sized. The gene calls are TRBV2 and TRBJ2-7, with D possibly being TRBD1 or TRBD2 (5 bases each). CDR1 is SNHLY, CDR2 FYNNEI, per germline. CDR3 length equals 13 residues. Trimming cost V 6 bases and J 6 bases, with 15 bases left between them. In DNA, the CDR3 is TGTGCCAGCAGAAACGGGGTAAGGGGCGAGCAGTACTTC. It yields the protein CASRNGVRGEQYF.

The gene calls are TRBV6-5 and TRBJ1-2, with D maybe TRBD1 (6 bases). Germline V CDR1 and CDR2: MNHEY, SVGAGI. This CDR3 spans 14 amino acids. V lost 2 bases and J lost 4, with 11 bases in between. The CDR3 bases are TGTGCCAGCAGTTACCGGGACATACTCTATGGCTACACCTTC. This sequence encodes CASSYRDILYGYTF.

The V and J genes are TRBV11-3 and TRBJ2-1; 10 bases line up with TRBD2. Germline CDR1 reads SGHNT; CDR2 reads YENEEA. With 1 base clipped from V and 0 bases from J, the junction kept 0 bases outside the gene matches. The CDR3 extends over 16 amino acids. For the CDR3, the DNA is TGTGCCAGCAGCTTAGTAGCGGGAGGCTCCTACAATGAGCAGTTCTTC. It specifies CASSLVAGGSYNEQFF.

CDR3 sequence: CASSTDARDTQYF. DNA of the CDR3: TGTGCCAGCAGTACGGATGCCAGAGATACGCAGTATTTT. The V gene is TRBV5-4, the J gene TRBJ2-3; D gene uncertain. Between the trimmed V and J ends, which lost 5 bases and 5 bases, there was a span of 12 bases. The CDR3 is 13 residues long. The germline V gene has CDR1 SGHNT and CDR2 YYREEE (reference sequence).

The rearrangement uses TRBV6-1 and TRBJ2-7, with 9 positions matching TRBD1. Looked up from germline, CDR1 is MNHNS and CDR2 is SASEGT. The CDR3 totals 16 residues. Germline trimming cut 0 bases from V and 5 bases from J; bases unmatched to any gene: 8. The CDR3 loop reads CASSEAGWTGDDEQYF. CDR3 bases: TGTGCCAGCAGTGAAGCCGGATGGACAGGGGACGACGAGCAGTACTTC.

The chain links TRBV16 to TRBJ1-5; 9 bases align to TRBD1. V dropped 4 bases and J dropped 5; count of bases not matched to a gene: 9. Per the germline V gene, CDR1 is KGHSY and CDR2 is FQNENV. The CDR3 contains 16 residues. CDR3 protein: CASSLGDREAHQPQHF. The CDR3 DNA reads as TGTGCCAGCAGCCTCGGGGACAGGGAGGCCCATCAGCCCCAGCATTTT.

The J gene is TRBJ1-2, the V gene TRBV6-4, with 7 bases aligning to TRBD1. Germline loops: CDR1 MRHNA, CDR2 SNTAGT. Trimming removed 8 bases from V and 4 bases from J; junction bases left unmatched: 13. This CDR3 is built from 15 residues. The CDR3 loop is CASRPGGPGGYGYTF. The CDR3 DNA reads TGTGCCAGCCGGCCAGGGGGACCTGGCGGCTATGGCTACACCTTC.

The chain links TRBV7-9 to TRBJ1-2; 7 bases fit TRBD1. After removal of 5 bases from V and 8 bases from J, the junction contained 14 bases not matched to a gene. The germline CDR1 and CDR2 sequences are SEHNR and FQNEAQ (reference sequence). CDR3 length equals 15 residues. In DNA, the CDR3 is TGTGCCAGCAGCCGGACAGGTTTTGGTACTAGCGGCTACACCTTC. The encoded protein is CASSRTGFGTSGYTF.

The chain employs TRBV19 and TRBJ1-4; 7 bases are a match to TRBD1. After removal of 9 bases from V and 5 bases from J, the junction contained 6 bases not matched to a gene. Germline V gene data show CDR1 as LNHDA and CDR2 as SQIVND (reference sequence). The CDR3 loop spans 13 amino acids. For the CDR3, the DNA is TGTGCCAGCTCGGGACAGCGAAATGAAAAACTGTTTTTT. Protein product: CASSGQRNEKLFF.

The chain joins TRBV6-1 to TRBJ1-1; no reliable D call. CDR3 length equals 13 residues. Trimming shortened V by 10 bases and J by 0 bases, and 12 bases separated the two germline ends. From germline, CDR1 is MNHNS and CDR2 SASEGT. In DNA form, the CDR3 reads TGTGCCAACCTGTTACCCATGAACACTGAAGCTTTCTTT. It yields the protein CANLLPMNTEAFF.

V and J are TRBV6-1 and TRBJ2-7; 13 bases are shared with TRBD2. From germline, CDR1 is MNHNS and CDR2 SASEGT. There are 14 residues in the CDR3. The junction had 7 bases not matched to a gene; V was cut back by 7 bases and J by 7 bases. The CDR3 coding sequence is TGTGCCAGCACTAAGACTAGCGGGGGGAATGAGCAGTACTTC. Amino acids: CASTKTSGGNEQYF.

The chain's CDR3 is CASSLGSSPYNEQFF. CDR3 sequence (DNA): TGCGCCAGCAGCTTGGGATCCTCTCCTTACAATGAGCAGTTCTTC. The rearrangement joins TRBV5-1 to TRBJ2-1; D unresolved. Germline-derived CDR1 and CDR2 are SGHRS and YFSETQ. V shed 0 bases and J shed 4 bases, with 11 bases lying between them. The CDR3 consists of 15 residues.

This rearrangement joins TRBV18 to TRBJ2-5, with D possibly being TRBD2 (5 bases). The CDR3 is made up of 13 amino acids. CDR1 and CDR2 (germline): KGHSH, LQKENI. Trimming left V 5 bases short and J 0 bases short, with 7 bases between. CDR3 loop: CASSSGDQETQYF. The CDR3 DNA is TGTGCCAGCTCATCCGGGGACCAAGAGACCCAGTACTTC.

Concerning this clone itself: The sample has other DNA sequences that encode this CDR3 too. The chain has TRBV6-6 and TRBJ1-2; 7 bases are a match to TRBD1. The CDR3 runs to 13 residues. The germline CDR1 and CDR2 sequences are MNHNY and SVGAGI (reference sequence). The V and J ends lost 2 bases and 8 bases, in that order; junction bases with no gene match: 5. The CDR3 coding sequence is TGTGCCAGCAGTTACGAGGGGGCGGGGGGCTACACCTTC. Translation: CASSYEGAGGYTF.

The gene calls are TRBV10-3 and TRBJ2-1; 14 bases align to TRBD2. V trimming: 6 bases; J trimming: 6 bases; junction bases outside the gene matches: 4. CDR1 and CDR2 (germline): ENHRY, SYGVKD. This CDR3 has 15 residues. CDR3 sequence (DNA): TGTGCCATCAGCTCGACTAGCGGGGGGGGCAATGAGCAGTTCTTC. Translating it yields CAISSTSGGGNEQFF.

The rearrangement joins TRBV6-1 to TRBJ1-6; D remains unclear. V lost 3 bases and J 5 bases, leaving 17 bases between the germline ends. This CDR3 spans 17 amino acids. CDR1 is MNHNS and CDR2 is SASEGT in the germline V gene. The CDR3 here is CASSDGRVRRNNSPLHF. CDR3 in DNA: TGTGCCAGCAGTGATGGCCGGGTAAGGAGGAATAATTCACCCCTCCACTTT.

V and J are TRBV7-9 and TRBJ1-3; D is perhaps TRBD1 (6 bases). The CDR3 runs to 14 residues. V was trimmed by 5 bases and J by 4 bases, leaving 12 bases between them. Germline CDR1 is SEHNR and CDR2 is FQNEAQ (reference sequence). CDR3 nucleotides: TGTGCCAGCAGCGCACAGGGTACCGGAAACACCATATATTTT. It codes for CASSAQGTGNTIYF.

This chain connects TRBV2 to TRBJ2-5; D possibly corresponds to TRBD2 (5 bases). Trimming removed 5 bases at V and 1 base at J, with 11 bases between. The germline V gene has CDR1 SNHLY and CDR2 FYNNEI. The CDR3 runs 14 residues. The chain's CDR3 is CASSPLGAQETQYF. The CDR3, as DNA: TGTGCCAGCAGTCCCCTGGGAGCCCAAGAGACCCAGTACTTC.

The chain links TRBV7-3 to TRBJ1-3; D call uncertain. With 4 bases removed from V and 4 bases from J, the gap between germline ends came to 8 bases. CDR1 is SGHTA and CDR2 is FQGTGA in the germline V gene. The CDR3 contains 13 residues. Written as DNA, the CDR3 is TGTGCCAGCAGCTCGCGGTGGGGAAACACCATATATTTT. It codes for CASSSRWGNTIYF.

The J gene is TRBJ2-2, the V gene TRBV4-1; 7 bases match TRBD1. V shed 6 bases, J shed 2 bases, and the junction held 3 bases outside the gene matches. Germline V lookup: CDR1 MGHRA, CDR2 YSYEKL. This CDR3 is built from 14 residues. The CDR3 region has the DNA TGCGCCAGCAGAACAGGGGCAAACACCGGGGAGCTGTTTTTT. Residues: CASRTGANTGELFF.

The chain recombines TRBV5-1 with TRBJ1-1; D unclear. Trimming pared 0 bases from V and 11 bases from J, leaving 8 bases between. Germline V gene data show CDR1 as SGHRS and CDR2 as YFSETQ. CDR3 length: 11 amino acids. Here the CDR3 reads CASSLEVGAFF. CDR3 DNA sequence: TGCGCCAGCAGCTTGGAAGTCGGGGCTTTCTTT.

This rearrangement joins TRBV30 to TRBJ2-2; perhaps D is TRBD1 or TRBD2 (5 bases each). CDR1 is GTSNPN and CDR2 is SVGIG in the germline V gene (reference sequence). V was pared by 0 bases and J by 0 bases, with 20 bases between. The CDR3 spans 19 residues. The CDR3 DNA follows: TGTGCCTGGAGTGTTATTTTTCGGGGCGTAATGACGAACACCGGGGAGCTGTTTTTT. Translation gives CAWSVIFRGVMTNTGELFF.

The chain couples TRBV5-1 to TRBJ2-1; 10 nucleotides agree with TRBD2. CDR1 and CDR2 (germline): SGHRS, YFSETQ. The J segment lost 4 bases and the V segment lost 4 bases, leaving 5 bases of the junction unmatched. The CDR3 loop spans 15 amino acids. The CDR3 region has the DNA TGCGCCAGCAGCAATAGCGGGGGGCCGTACAATGAGCAGTTCTTC. Translating it yields CASSNSGGPYNEQFF.

The rearrangement joins TRBV23-1 to TRBJ2-4, with a possible D match to TRBD2 (6 bases). TRBV23-1 carries the ORF label, with uncertain function. Trimming took off 2 bases at V and 0 bases at J, with 14 bases between the two ends. The CDR3 covers 17 residues. The CDR3 DNA reads as TGCGCCAGCAGTCAAACCCGACCTAGCGTAGCCAAAAACATTCAGTACTTC. Amino acids: CASSQTRPSVAKNIQYF.

This clone is deemed medium-sized (0.01 to 0.1%). V and J are TRBV27 and TRBJ2-2; the match to TRBD2 covers 10 bases. CDR3 length equals 13 residues. Losses at the gene ends were 7 bases for V and 7 bases for J; bases not matched to a gene: 3. The germline gives CDR1 MNHEY, CDR2 SMNVEV (reference sequence). The CDR3 DNA reads TGTGCCAGCAAGCGGGAGGGTGGCGGGGAGCTGTTTTTT. This codes for CASKREGGGELFF.